This TCR beta chain came from a study of T cell responses to AZD1222 COVID-19 vaccine (dated by TCRdb to about 2021). With regard to the full study: TCR sequencing covered 230 to 250 trial participants: 200 to 210 given two doses of AZD1222 and around 26 given two doses of MenACWY control vaccine. Trial participants were enrolled into age subgroups of 18-55, 56-69 and 70-plus years, which contained 148, 28 and 57 TCR-sequenced participants, respectively. Study-level results and caveats: After two AZD1222 doses, both the breadth and the depth of spike-specific TCRs were significantly higher than at day 0 and than in MenACWY recipients. Nearly half of unique spike-specific TCRs reportedly recognized epitopes outside regions mutated in the B.1.351 and B.1.1.7 variants. Because no day 14 peak-response samples were available, the repertoires could be characterized only after the peak T cell response. Conclusions about previously exposed vaccinees are limited, since just 5 or 6 AZD1222 recipients were seropositive for SARS-CoV-2 at baseline. The whole spike protein was spanned by vaccine-associated CD4 TCRs, and dominant responses were seen in regions 160-218 and 743-854. Participants were mostly white British, with more females than males. The authors suggested clonal diversity may have been underestimated. The 56-69-year group was small, and its depth increase did not reach significance, likely because of low power.

The time point label on this specimen signifies: about 28 days (+/-7) after the second vaccine dose. AZD1222 recipients given second doses at about 4 weeks or at about 12 weeks were pooled, since spike-specific TCR depth and breadth were not found to differ between the two schedules. Vaccinee samples were obtained from the UK trials COV001 and COV002, which included a single-blind randomized controlled phase 2/3 trial of AZD1222 (ChAdOx1 nCoV-19) in healthy adults. For TCRbeta chain sequencing, PBMC samples were collected from trial participants at day 0 and at day 28 after the second dose. Points on this clone: The clone's antigen remains unknown. No base qualities exist here, and no much larger clone lies one base off it.

The CDR1 and CDR2 encoded by the germline V gene are MNHEY and SVGAGI. Its CDR3 holds 12 amino acids, cysteine through phenylalanine. Of the read, only the CDR3 DNA is kept; its 36 bases are in frame from base 1. V sheds 6 bases and J sheds 7 bases, leaving 11 bases between their ends. The CDR3 regions of human TCRbeta chains were analyzed by immunosequencing. From the authors' description of their analysis: TCRs in the repertoires were compared against a reference library of SARS-CoV-2-specific TCRs that had been generated with the MIRA antigen-specificity platform. Breadth was defined as the fraction of unique TCRs that were SARS-CoV-2-associated. Depth was defined as the fraction of total T cells that were SARS-CoV-2-associated. Using the MIRA data, every spike-specific TCR was mapped to the spike region that the TCR reacted to and assigned to either a CD4 or a CD8 class. Log10-transformed breadth and depth values were compared by one-way ANOVA with Sidak's multiple comparisons tests. Imported from immuneACCESS, the table was reduced by TCRdb to in-frame sequences with V and J called. These copies leave out some clones; in studies compared against another copy, an unresolved V gene accounts for under half, and the cause of the remainder is not known. D and trimming were read from the DNA, whereas the V and J calls and clone size are those reported in that table. This sample has 60,000 to 85,000 clones in its table, and around 86% of those were observed once. The ten largest account for less than 20% of the sample.

The source material was peripheral blood, sampled 28 days after the second AZD1222 dose. The rearranged segments are TRBV6-5 and TRBJ2-3, and TRBD1 may be the D gene, going by 5 matching bases. This clonotype was obtained from an adult who received the AZD1222 COVID-19 vaccine. The DNA sequence is as follows: TGTGCCAGCAGAGCACAGGAGAATACGCAGTATTTT. Its protein product is CASRAQENTQYF.